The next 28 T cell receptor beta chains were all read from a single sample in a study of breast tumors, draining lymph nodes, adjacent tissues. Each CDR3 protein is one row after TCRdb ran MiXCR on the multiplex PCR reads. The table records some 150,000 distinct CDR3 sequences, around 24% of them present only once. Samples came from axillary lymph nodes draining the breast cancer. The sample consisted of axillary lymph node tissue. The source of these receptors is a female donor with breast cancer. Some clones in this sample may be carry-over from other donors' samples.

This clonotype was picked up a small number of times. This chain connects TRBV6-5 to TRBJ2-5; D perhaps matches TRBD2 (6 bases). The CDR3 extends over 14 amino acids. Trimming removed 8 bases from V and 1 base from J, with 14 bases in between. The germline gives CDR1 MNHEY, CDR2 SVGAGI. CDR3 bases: TGTGCCAGCGGCCGGGACTTCCGCCAAGAGACCCAGTACTTC. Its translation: CASGRDFRQETQYF.

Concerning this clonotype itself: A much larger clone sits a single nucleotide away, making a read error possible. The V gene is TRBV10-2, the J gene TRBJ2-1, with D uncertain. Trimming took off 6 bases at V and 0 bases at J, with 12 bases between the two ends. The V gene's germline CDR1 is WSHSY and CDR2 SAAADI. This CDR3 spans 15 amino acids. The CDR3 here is CASRGTESSYNEQFF. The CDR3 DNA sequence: TGCGCCAGCAGGGGAACGGAAAGCTCCTACAATGAGCAGTTCTTC.

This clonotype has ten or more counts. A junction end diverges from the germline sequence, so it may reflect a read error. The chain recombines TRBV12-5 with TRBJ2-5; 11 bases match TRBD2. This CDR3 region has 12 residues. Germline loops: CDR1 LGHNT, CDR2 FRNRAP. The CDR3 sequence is CATSGSWETQYF. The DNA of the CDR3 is TGCGCCACTAGCGGGAGTTGGGAGACCCAGTACTTC.

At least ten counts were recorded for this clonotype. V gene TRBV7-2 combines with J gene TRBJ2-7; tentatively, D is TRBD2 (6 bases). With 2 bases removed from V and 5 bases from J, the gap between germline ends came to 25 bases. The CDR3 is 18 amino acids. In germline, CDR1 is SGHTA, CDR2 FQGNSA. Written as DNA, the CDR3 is TGTGCCAGCAGCTTACTGGTGCGGGGCGTCCTCTTACTAGACGAGCAGTACTTC. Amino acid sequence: CASSLLVRGVLLLDEQYF.

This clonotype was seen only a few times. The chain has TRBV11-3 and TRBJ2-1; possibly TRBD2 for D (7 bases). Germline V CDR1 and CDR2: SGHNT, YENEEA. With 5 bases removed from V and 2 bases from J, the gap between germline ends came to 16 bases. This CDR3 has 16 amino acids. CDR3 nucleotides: TGTGCCAGCAGCCCACTAGGGGGGAGGGCCTACAATGAGCAGTTCTTC. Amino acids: CASSPLGGRAYNEQFF.

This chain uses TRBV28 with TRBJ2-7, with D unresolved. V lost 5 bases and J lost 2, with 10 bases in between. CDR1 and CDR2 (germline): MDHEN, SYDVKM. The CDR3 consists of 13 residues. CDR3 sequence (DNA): TGTGCCAGCAGTCCCGGACCCACCTACGAGCAGTACTTC. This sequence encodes CASSPGPTYEQYF.

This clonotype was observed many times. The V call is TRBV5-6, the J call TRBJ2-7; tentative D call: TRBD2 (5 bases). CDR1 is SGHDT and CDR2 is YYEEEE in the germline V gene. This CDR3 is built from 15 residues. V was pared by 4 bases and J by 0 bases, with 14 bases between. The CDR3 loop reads CASSGLRGSSYEQYF. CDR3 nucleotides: TGTGCCAGCAGCGGCCTGAGAGGGAGCTCCTACGAGCAGTACTTC.

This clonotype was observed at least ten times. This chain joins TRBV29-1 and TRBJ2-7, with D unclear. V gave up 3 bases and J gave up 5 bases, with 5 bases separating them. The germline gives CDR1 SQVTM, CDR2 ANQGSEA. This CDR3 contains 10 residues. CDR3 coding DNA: TGCAGCGTTGAGGCAGACGAGCAGTACTTC. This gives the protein CSVEADEQYF.

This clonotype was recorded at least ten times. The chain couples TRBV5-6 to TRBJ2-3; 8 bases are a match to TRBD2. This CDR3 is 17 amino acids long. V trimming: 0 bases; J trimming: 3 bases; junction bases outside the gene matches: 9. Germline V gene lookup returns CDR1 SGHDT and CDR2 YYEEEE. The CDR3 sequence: CASSLATSGFRTDTQYF. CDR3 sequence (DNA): TGTGCCAGCAGCTTGGCCACTAGCGGTTTCAGGACAGATACGCAGTATTTT.

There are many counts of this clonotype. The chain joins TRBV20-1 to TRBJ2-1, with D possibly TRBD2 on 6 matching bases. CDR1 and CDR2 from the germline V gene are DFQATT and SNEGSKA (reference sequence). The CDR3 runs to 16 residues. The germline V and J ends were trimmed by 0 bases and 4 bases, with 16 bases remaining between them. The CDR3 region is CSARDERLGNYNEQFF. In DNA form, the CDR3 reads TGCAGTGCTAGAGATGAGAGACTAGGCAATTACAATGAGCAGTTCTTC.

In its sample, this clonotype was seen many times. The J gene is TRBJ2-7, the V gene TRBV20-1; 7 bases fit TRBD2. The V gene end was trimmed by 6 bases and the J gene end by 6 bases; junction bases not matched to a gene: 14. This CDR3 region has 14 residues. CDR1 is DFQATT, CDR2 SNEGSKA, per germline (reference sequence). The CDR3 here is CSATPGLGLREQYF. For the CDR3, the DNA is TGCAGTGCGACTCCCGGACTAGGTCTACGCGAGCAGTACTTC.

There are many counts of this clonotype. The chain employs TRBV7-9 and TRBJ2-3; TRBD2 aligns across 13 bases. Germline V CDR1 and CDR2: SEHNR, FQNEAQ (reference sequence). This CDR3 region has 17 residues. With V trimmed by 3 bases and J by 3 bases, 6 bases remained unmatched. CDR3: CASSFPPTSGRTDTQYF. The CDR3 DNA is TGTGCCAGCAGCTTCCCGCCGACTAGCGGGAGGACAGATACGCAGTATTTT.

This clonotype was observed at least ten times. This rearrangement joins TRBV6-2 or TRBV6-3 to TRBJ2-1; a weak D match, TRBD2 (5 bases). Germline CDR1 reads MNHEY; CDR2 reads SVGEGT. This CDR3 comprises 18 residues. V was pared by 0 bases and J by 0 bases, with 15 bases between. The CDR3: CASSYSSRGTDSYNEQFF. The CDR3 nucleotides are TGTGCCAGCAGTTACTCGAGCCGGGGTACGGACTCCTACAATGAGCAGTTCTTC.

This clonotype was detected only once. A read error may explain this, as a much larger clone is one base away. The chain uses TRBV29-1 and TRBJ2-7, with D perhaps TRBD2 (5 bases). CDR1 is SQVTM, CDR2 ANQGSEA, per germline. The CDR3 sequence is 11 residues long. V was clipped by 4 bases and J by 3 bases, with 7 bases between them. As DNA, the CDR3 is TGCAGCGTTGTCGGGGTCTACGAGCAGTACTTC. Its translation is CSVVGVYEQYF.

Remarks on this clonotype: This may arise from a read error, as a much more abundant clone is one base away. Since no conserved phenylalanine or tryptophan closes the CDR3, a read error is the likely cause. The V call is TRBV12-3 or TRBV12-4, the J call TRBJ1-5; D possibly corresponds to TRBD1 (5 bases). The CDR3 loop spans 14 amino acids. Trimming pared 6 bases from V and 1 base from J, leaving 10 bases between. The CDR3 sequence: CASRQGASNQPQHL. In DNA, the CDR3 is TGTGCCAGCAGGCAAGGGGCGAGCAATCAGCCCCAGCATCTT.

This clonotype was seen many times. CDR3 coding DNA: TGCAGTGCTTCAGACCCGACTAGCGGGAGTTACGAGCAGTACTTC. Its translation is CSASDPTSGSYEQYF. J is TRBJ2-7 and V is TRBV20-1, with 12 bases identical to TRBD2. V shed 5 bases and J 4 bases; nucleotides not matched to a gene: 9. The CDR3 extends over 15 amino acids. Looked up from germline, CDR1 is DFQATT and CDR2 is SNEGSKA (reference sequence).

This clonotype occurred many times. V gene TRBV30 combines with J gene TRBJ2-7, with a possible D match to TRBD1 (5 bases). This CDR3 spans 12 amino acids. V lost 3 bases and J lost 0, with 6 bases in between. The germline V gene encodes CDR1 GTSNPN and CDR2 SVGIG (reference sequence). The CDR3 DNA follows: TGTGCCTGGAGGGACATCTCCTACGAGCAGTACTTC. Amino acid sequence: CAWRDISYEQYF.

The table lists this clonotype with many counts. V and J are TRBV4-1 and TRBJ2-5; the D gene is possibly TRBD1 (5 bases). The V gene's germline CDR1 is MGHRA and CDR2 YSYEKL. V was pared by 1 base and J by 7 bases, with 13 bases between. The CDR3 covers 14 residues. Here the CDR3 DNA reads TGCGCCAGCAGCCAAGGGACACGCGGCGGGACCCAGTACTTC. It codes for CASSQGTRGGTQYF.

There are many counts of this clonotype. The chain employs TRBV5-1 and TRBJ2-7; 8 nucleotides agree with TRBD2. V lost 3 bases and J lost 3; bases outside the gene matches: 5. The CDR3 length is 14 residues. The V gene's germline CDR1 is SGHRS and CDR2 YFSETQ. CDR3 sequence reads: CASSSIAGHYEQYF. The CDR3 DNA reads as TGCGCCAGCAGCTCCATAGCGGGACACTACGAGCAGTACTTC. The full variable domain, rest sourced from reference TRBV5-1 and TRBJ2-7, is KAGVTQTPRYLIKTRGQQVTLSCSPISGHRSVSWYQQTPGQGLQFLFEYFSETQRNKGNFPGRFSGRQFSNSRSEMNVSTLELGDSALYLCASSSIAGHYEQYFGPGTRLTVT.

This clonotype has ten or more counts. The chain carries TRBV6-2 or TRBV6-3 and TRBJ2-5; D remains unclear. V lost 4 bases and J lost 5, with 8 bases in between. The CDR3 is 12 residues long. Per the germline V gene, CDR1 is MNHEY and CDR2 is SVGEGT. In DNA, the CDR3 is TGTGCCAGCAGTTGGTCGCGTGAGACCCAGTACTTC. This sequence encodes CASSWSRETQYF.

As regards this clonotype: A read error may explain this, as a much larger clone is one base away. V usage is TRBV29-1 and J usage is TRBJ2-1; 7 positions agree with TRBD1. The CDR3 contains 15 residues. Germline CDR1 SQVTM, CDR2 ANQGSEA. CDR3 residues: CNVLRGLRDYNEQFF. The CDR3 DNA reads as TGCAACGTACTAAGGGGGCTCCGAGACTACAATGAGCAGTTCTTC.

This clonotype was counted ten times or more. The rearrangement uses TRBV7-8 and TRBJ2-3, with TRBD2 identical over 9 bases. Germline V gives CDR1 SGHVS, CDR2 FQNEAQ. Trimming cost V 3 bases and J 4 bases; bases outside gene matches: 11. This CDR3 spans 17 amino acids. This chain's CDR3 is CASSFNPGAGGADTQYF. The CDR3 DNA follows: TGTGCCAGCAGCTTCAACCCCGGAGCGGGAGGTGCAGATACGCAGTATTTT.

As DNA, the CDR3 is TGTGCCATCAGTGGACAGGGGGGGATGAACACTGAAGCTTTCTTT. It encodes CAISGQGGMNTEAFF. The chain recombines TRBV10-3 with TRBJ1-1; 9 bases agree with TRBD1. CDR3 length: 15 residues. Per germline, CDR1 ENHRY and CDR2 SYGVKD. J was trimmed by 0 bases and V by 4 bases; bases with no gene match: 3.

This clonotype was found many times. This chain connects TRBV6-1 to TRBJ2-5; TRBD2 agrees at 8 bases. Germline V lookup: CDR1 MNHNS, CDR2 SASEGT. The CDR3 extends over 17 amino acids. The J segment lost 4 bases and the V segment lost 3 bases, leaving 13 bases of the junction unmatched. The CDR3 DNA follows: TGTGCCAGCAGTGAGAGGGGGTTAGCGGGAAGGCGAGAGACCCAGTACTTC. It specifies CASSERGLAGRRETQYF.

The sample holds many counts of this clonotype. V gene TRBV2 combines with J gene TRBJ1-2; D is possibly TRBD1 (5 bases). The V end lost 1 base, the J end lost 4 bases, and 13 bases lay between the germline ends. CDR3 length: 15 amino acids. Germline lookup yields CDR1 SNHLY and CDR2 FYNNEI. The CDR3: CASSEGVGPLYGYTF. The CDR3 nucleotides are TGTGCCAGCAGTGAAGGTGTGGGGCCCCTCTATGGCTACACCTTC. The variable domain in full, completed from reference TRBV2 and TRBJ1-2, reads EPEVTQTPSHQVTQMGQEVILRCVPISNHLYFYWYRQILGQKVEFLVSFYNNEISEKSEIFDDQFSVERPDGSNFTLKIRSTKLEDSAMYFCASSEGVGPLYGYTFGSGTRLTVV.

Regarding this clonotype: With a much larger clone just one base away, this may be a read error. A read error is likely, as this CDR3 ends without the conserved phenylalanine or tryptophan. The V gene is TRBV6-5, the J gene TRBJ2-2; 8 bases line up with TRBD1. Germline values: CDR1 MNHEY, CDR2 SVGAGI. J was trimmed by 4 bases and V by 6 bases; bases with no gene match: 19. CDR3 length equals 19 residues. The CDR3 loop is CASSLRGPSFVGFTGELFS. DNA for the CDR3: TGTGCCAGCAGCCTCAGGGGGCCATCTTTTGTGGGCTTCACCGGGGAGCTGTTTTCT.

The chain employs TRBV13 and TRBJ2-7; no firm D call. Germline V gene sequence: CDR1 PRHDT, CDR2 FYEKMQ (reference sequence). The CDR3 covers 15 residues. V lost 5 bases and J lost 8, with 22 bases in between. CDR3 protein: CASSPRDELSYKQYF. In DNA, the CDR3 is TGTGCCAGCAGCCCCAGAGACGAACTATCTTACAAGCAGTACTTC.

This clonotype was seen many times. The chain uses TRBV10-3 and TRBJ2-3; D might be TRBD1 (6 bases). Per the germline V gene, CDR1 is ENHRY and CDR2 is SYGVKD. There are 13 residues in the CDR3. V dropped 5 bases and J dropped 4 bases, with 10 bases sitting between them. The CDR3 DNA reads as TGTGCCATCAGTCGGGACAAGCCAGATACGCAGTATTTT. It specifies CAISRDKPDTQYF.